One sample yielded the 30 T cell receptor beta chains listed below, sequenced in a study of T cell responses to AZD1222 COVID-19 vaccine. Method: immunoSEQ multiplex PCR; TCRdb's copy keeps in-frame clones and lacks some. The sample yields approximately 69,000 clones, around four fifths seen once. The specimen was peripheral blood, collected 28 days after the second AZD1222 dose. All receptors come from an adult who received the AZD1222 COVID-19 vaccine.

Only one count was recorded for this clone. The chain links TRBV4-1 to TRBJ1-3, with a tentative D call TRBD1 (5 bases). Germline lookup yields CDR1 MGHRA and CDR2 YSYEKL. CDR3 length: 15 amino acids. Trimming took 5 bases from V and 0 from J, leaving 11 bases between them. The chain's CDR3 is CASSSGTDSGNTIYF. In nucleotides, the CDR3 is TGCGCCAGCAGCTCCGGGACGGACTCTGGAAACACCATATATTTT.

The chain employs TRBV14 and TRBJ2-7, with 7 bases fitting TRBD2. Germline values: CDR1 SGHDN, CDR2 FVKESK. V gave up 4 bases and J gave up 3 bases; unmatched junction bases: 6. This CDR3 spans 14 amino acids. CDR3 protein: CASSPAGTNYEQYF. The DNA of the CDR3 is TGTGCCAGCAGCCCCGCAGGGACTAACTACGAGCAGTACTTC.

The chain links TRBV28 to TRBJ1-2; tentative D call: TRBD1 (5 bases). The V end was cut by 5 bases, the J end by 3 bases, with 16 bases between. The CDR3 spans 15 residues. CDR1 is MDHEN, CDR2 SYDVKM, per germline. CDR3 residues: CASSDRGRNYYGYTF. The DNA of the CDR3 is TGTGCCAGCAGTGACCGGGGACGGAACTACTATGGCTACACCTTC.

V gene TRBV5-1 combines with J gene TRBJ2-2; possibly TRBD2 for D (6 bases). Germline lookup yields CDR1 SGHRS and CDR2 YFSETQ. The CDR3 extends over 14 amino acids. V dropped 6 bases and J dropped 2 bases, with 11 bases sitting between them. The chain's CDR3 is CASTWEANTGELFF. The CDR3, as DNA: TGCGCCAGCACCTGGGAGGCAAACACCGGGGAGCTGTTTTTT.

This chain uses TRBV18 with TRBJ1-5; no reliable D call. CDR3 length equals 14 residues. V lost 6 bases, J lost 4 bases, and 13 bases lay in between. Per germline, CDR1 KGHSH and CDR2 LQKENI. Here the CDR3 reads CASSPDGTNQPQHF. CDR3 DNA: TGTGCCAGCTCTCCGGACGGTACGAATCAGCCCCAGCATTTT.

This chain links TRBV12-3 or TRBV12-4 with TRBJ1-5; D gene ambiguous. V was trimmed by 5 bases and J by 7 bases, leaving 12 bases between them. The CDR3 length is 13 residues. CDR3 in DNA: TGTGCCAGCAGTGAGGGTGTACCGCAGCCCCAGCATTTT. It specifies CASSEGVPQPQHF.

The chain combines TRBV28 with TRBJ2-1; the match to TRBD1 covers 7 bases. V lost 7 bases, J lost 14 bases, and 14 bases stayed unmatched. The CDR3 sequence is 13 residues long. Per the germline V gene, CDR1 is MDHEN and CDR2 is SYDVKM. CDR3 loop: CASKFPQGQSEFF. The CDR3 coding sequence is TGTGCCAGCAAATTCCCCCAGGGACAGAGTGAGTTCTTC. The entire variable domain, with the rest obtained from reference TRBV28 and TRBJ2-1, is as follows: DVKVTQSSRYLVKRTGEKVFLECVQDMDHENMFWYRQDPGLGLRLIYFSYDVKMKEKGDIPEGYSVSREKKERFSLILESASTNQTSMYLCASKFPQGQSEFFGPGTRLTVL.

The chain employs TRBV5-1 and TRBJ2-4, with D perhaps TRBD1 or TRBD2 (6 bases each). Per the germline V gene, CDR1 is SGHRS and CDR2 is YFSETQ. The CDR3 contains 13 residues. Trimming stripped 4 bases from V and 8 bases from J, with 13 bases between. The CDR3 DNA is TGCGCCAGCAGCCAACAGGGAGGAGACATTCAGTACTTC. Its translation: CASSQQGGDIQYF. The variable domain in full, completed from reference TRBV5-1 and TRBJ2-4, reads KAGVTQTPRYLIKTRGQQVTLSCSPISGHRSVSWYQQTPGQGLQFLFEYFSETQRNKGNFPGRFSGRQFSNSRSEMNVSTLELGDSALYLCASSQQGGDIQYFGAGTRLSVL.

This clone occurred once. The junction departs from germline at one end; a sequencing error may be responsible. The chain carries TRBV5-4 and TRBJ2-7, with 7 bases fitting TRBD1. The length of the CDR3 is 15 residues. Looked up from germline, CDR1 is SGHNT and CDR2 is YYREEE (reference sequence). The CDR3 spells CASSLWDRRTYGQYF. DNA for the CDR3: TGTGCCAGCAGCTTGTGGGACAGACGGACCTACGGGCAGTACTTC.

The CDR3 sequence: CASSLERPRGLSGTEAFF. CDR3 nucleotide sequence: TGCGCCAGCAGCTTGGAGAGACCTCGGGGGCTTTCGGGCACTGAAGCTTTCTTT. The V and J genes are TRBV5-1 and TRBJ1-1; a possible D gene is TRBD1 (6 bases). This CDR3 has 18 residues. Germline CDR1 reads SGHRS; CDR2 reads YFSETQ. The V end lost 0 bases, the J end lost 4 bases, and 22 bases lay between the germline ends.

This chain joins TRBV7-9 and TRBJ2-3; D tentatively reads TRBD1 or TRBD2 (5 bases each). CDR3 size: 13 residues. Trimming removed 0 bases at V and 4 bases at J, with 5 bases between. Germline-derived CDR1 and CDR2 are SEHNR and FQNEAQ (reference sequence). In nucleotides, the CDR3 is TGTGCCAGCAGCTTAGCGGGGGCAGATACGCAGTATTTT. Its protein is CASSLAGADTQYF.

The chain has TRBV7-8 and TRBJ1-2, with TRBD1 matching over 9 bases. The length of the CDR3 is 16 residues. The V segment lost 2 bases and the J segment 3 bases; nucleotides outside the gene matches: 7. CDR1 is SGHVS and CDR2 is FQNEAQ in the germline V gene. The CDR3 sequence is CASSLSEGQGDYGYTF. The DNA for the CDR3 is TGTGCCAGCAGCTTAAGCGAGGGACAGGGAGACTATGGCTACACCTTC. Using reference TRBV7-8 and TRBJ1-2 for the parts outside the CDR3, the full variable domain is GAGVSQSPRYKVAKRGQDVALRCDPISGHVSLFWYQQALGQGPEFLTYFQNEAQLDKSGLPSDRFFAERPEGSVSTLKIQRTQQEDSAVYLCASSLSEGQGDYGYTFGSGTRLTVV.

Written as DNA, the CDR3 is TGTGCCAGCAGTGAAGCGGAAAATTCACCCCTCCACTTT. Its translation: CASSEAENSPLHF. The chain links TRBV6-1 to TRBJ1-6; D uncertain. Germline CDR1 and CDR2: MNHNS and SASEGT. Trimming stripped 0 bases from V and 7 bases from J, with 4 bases between. CDR3 length: 13 amino acids.

The rearrangement links TRBV6-1 to TRBJ2-7, with 15 nucleotides matching TRBD2. CDR1 and CDR2 (germline): MNHNS, SASEGT. The CDR3 has 16 residues. The junction had 1 base not matched to a gene; V was cut back by 0 bases and J by 4 bases. In nucleotides, the CDR3 is TGTGCCAGCAGTGAAGCGGGGACTAGCGGGAGGTACGAGCAGTACTTC. Translated: CASSEAGTSGRYEQYF.

J is TRBJ2-2 and V is TRBV11-2; 7 bases are shared with TRBD2. Germline lookup yields CDR1 SGHAT and CDR2 FQNNGV. The CDR3 is 17 amino acids. J lost 5 bases, V lost 3 bases, and 12 bases had no gene match. CDR3 loop: CASSFPGVGGKTGELFF. As DNA, the CDR3 is TGTGCCAGCAGCTTTCCCGGAGTCGGGGGGAAAACCGGGGAGCTGTTTTTT.

This sequence joins TRBV28 and TRBJ2-7, with 10 bases matching TRBD1. CDR3 size: 17 residues. CDR1 and CDR2 (germline): MDHEN, SYDVKM. V was clipped by 3 bases and J by 2 bases; unmatched bases: 10. The CDR3: CASSFQAPGQGTYEQYF. The CDR3 DNA reads as TGTGCCAGCAGTTTCCAAGCCCCGGGACAGGGGACCTACGAGCAGTACTTC.

The rearrangement uses TRBV10-2 and TRBJ2-7; 10 bases are shared with TRBD2. Germline values: CDR1 WSHSY, CDR2 SAAADI. This CDR3 is built from 14 residues. J was trimmed by 4 bases and V by 6 bases; bases with no gene match: 6. This CDR3 is CASREGSGRYEQYF. CDR3 sequence (DNA): TGCGCCAGCAGGGAGGGTAGCGGGAGGTACGAGCAGTACTTC.

The rearrangement uses TRBV5-6 and TRBJ1-2; D possibly corresponds to TRBD1 (6 bases). The CDR3 length is 15 residues. CDR1 SGHDT and CDR2 YYEEEE come from the germline V gene. V gave up 6 bases and J gave up 4 bases, with 19 bases separating them. In DNA, the CDR3 is TGTGCCAGCAACGCCCCGGACCGGGGGGCCTATGGCTACACCTTC. Residues: CASNAPDRGAYGYTF.

As concerns this clone: An end of the junction differs from the germline gene, which may be a read error. The chain employs TRBV6-1 and TRBJ2-1; D may be TRBD1 (6 bases). Germline values: CDR1 MNHNS, CDR2 SASEGT. The CDR3 contains 14 residues. CDR3 amino acids: CASSEVRGYSEQFF. The DNA for the CDR3 is TGTGCCAGCAGTGAAGTCAGGGGCTACAGTGAGCAGTTCTTC.

The count of this clone is one. The DNA for the CDR3 is TGTGCCAGCAGTGGGAGCAATCAGCCCCAGCATTTT. This codes for CASSGSNQPQHF. The chain carries TRBV2 and TRBJ1-5; the D is unclear. V was clipped by 4 bases and J by 1 base, with 2 bases between them. Germline CDR1 and CDR2: SNHLY and FYNNEI. The CDR3 sequence is 12 residues long.

This rearrangement joins TRBV9 to TRBJ2-1; either TRBD1 or TRBD2 may fit D (5 bases each). Trimming removed 2 bases from V and 9 bases from J, with 18 bases in between. CDR1 and CDR2 from the germline V gene are SGDLS and YYNGEE. The CDR3 is 15 residues long. In DNA form, the CDR3 reads TGTGCCAGCAGCGTTTCGGGGCTAGTGGTCAGTGAGCAGTTCTTC. Protein product: CASSVSGLVVSEQFF.

The chain carries TRBV11-2 and TRBJ2-3; tentatively, D is TRBD2 (5 bases). From germline, CDR1 is SGHAT and CDR2 FQNNGV. There are 14 residues in the CDR3. V was shortened by 5 bases and J by 8 bases, with 17 bases between the two germline ends. The CDR3 spells CASSLQLAEGTQYF. CDR3 sequence (DNA): TGTGCCAGCAGCCTCCAGCTAGCCGAAGGTACGCAGTATTTT.

The chain joins TRBV11-2 to TRBJ2-3, with D tentatively TRBD2 (6 bases). Germline loops: CDR1 SGHAT, CDR2 FQNNGV. Trimming left V 3 bases short and J 1 base short, with 11 bases between. This CDR3 is 15 amino acids long. CDR3 nucleotide sequence: TGTGCCAGCAGCTTGGGGGGTCTCGGCACAGATACGCAGTATTTT. Its translation: CASSLGGLGTDTQYF.

The V call is TRBV2, the J call TRBJ2-5; 7 nucleotides align to TRBD1. Germline values: CDR1 SNHLY, CDR2 FYNNEI. Losses at the gene ends were 2 bases for V and 7 bases for J; bases not matched to a gene: 16. CDR3 length: 17 residues. The CDR3 DNA reads TGTGCCAGCAGTGAACTGGGTGGCAGTGCGGCAGGGGGGACCCAGTACTTC. Translating gives CASSELGGSAAGGTQYF.

The V call is TRBV7-2, the J call TRBJ1-5; D remains unclear. Between the trimmed V and J ends, which lost 2 bases and 6 bases, there was a span of 8 bases. The CDR3 is 13 amino acids. Germline lookup yields CDR1 SGHTA and CDR2 FQGNSA. The CDR3 nucleotides are TGTGCCAGCAGCTTATCCCATGGTCAGCCCCAGCATTTT. Its protein product is CASSLSHGQPQHF.

The genes are TRBV27 and TRBJ2-7; a weak D match, TRBD1 (6 bases). The CDR3 length is 14 residues. V lost 5 bases and J 5 bases, leaving 16 bases between the germline ends. Per germline, CDR1 MNHEY and CDR2 SMNVEV (reference sequence). For the CDR3, the DNA is TGTGCCAGCAGTCCGCCGGGACACCAAAACGAGCAGTACTTC. Translating gives CASSPPGHQNEQYF.

The chain links TRBV2 to TRBJ2-4, with a weak D call TRBD2 (5 bases). The CDR3 runs to 13 residues. Germline loops: CDR1 SNHLY, CDR2 FYNNEI. The CDR3 spells CALGTGAKNIQYF. CDR3 nucleotides: TGTGCTCTCGGAACGGGGGCCAAAAACATTCAGTACTTC. The full variable domain, with the rest looked up from reference TRBV2 and TRBJ2-4, is EPEVTQTPSHQVTQMGQEVILRCVPISNHLYFYWYRQILGQKVEFLVSFYNNEISEKSEIFDDQFSVERPDGSNFTLKIRSTKLEDSAMYFCALGTGAKNIQYFGAGTRLSVL.

V usage is TRBV10-2 and J usage is TRBJ1-6, with D hard to call. The CDR3 consists of 16 residues. Deletions cut 2 bases from V and 1 base from J, with 9 bases between. The germline CDR1 and CDR2 sequences are WSHSY and SAAADI. The CDR3 sequence: CASSERVGSYNSPLHF. The DNA for the CDR3 is TGCGCCAGCAGTGAGAGGGTAGGATCCTATAATTCACCCCTCCACTTT.

The CDR3: CASSPYDGTGELFF. The CDR3 coding sequence is TGTGCCAGCAGCCCCTACGACGGAACCGGGGAGCTGTTTTTT. The V and J genes are TRBV9 and TRBJ2-2; D is ambiguous. Trimming stripped 4 bases from V and 5 bases from J, with 12 bases between. Germline CDR1 is SGDLS and CDR2 is YYNGEE. There are 14 residues in the CDR3.

J is TRBJ2-1 and V is TRBV18; 7 nucleotides match TRBD2. The germline V gene encodes CDR1 KGHSH and CDR2 LQKENI. V trimming: 3 bases; J trimming: 4 bases; junction bases outside the gene matches: 6. This CDR3 comprises 15 residues. The CDR3 region is CASSPRDYGYNEQFF. CDR3 DNA: TGTGCCAGCTCACCCCGGGACTACGGATACAATGAGCAGTTCTTC.